Each of the 20 T cell receptor beta chains below was sequenced from the same sample in a study of neurological immune-mediated disorders. As for time point: longitudinal time-point 2. Via MiXCR, TCRdb re-called the 5' RACE reads, giving one row per CDR3 protein. The table shows 55,000 to 65,000 distinct CDR3 sequences, with roughly 9.8% occurring only once. The sample comprised PBMCs. Receptors were obtained from a man aged 25 to 40 in good health.

This clonotype has ten or more counts. V and J are TRBV20-1 and TRBJ2-3, with 16 nucleotides matching TRBD2. Trimming took 6 bases from V and 3 from J; bases not matched to a gene: 3. Germline CDR1 DFQATT, CDR2 SNEGSKA (reference sequence). CDR3 length: 15 amino acids. This CDR3 is CSASGLAGGTDTQYF. Written as DNA, the CDR3 is TGCAGTGCCTCGGGACTAGCGGGGGGGACAGATACGCAGTATTTT.

This clonotype was seen at least ten times. The chain has TRBV28 and TRBJ2-2, with 8 bases fitting TRBD2. J was trimmed by 5 bases and V by 4 bases; bases with no gene match: 9. In germline, CDR1 is MDHEN, CDR2 SYDVKM. The CDR3 is 16 residues long. CDR3 sequence: CASSSPGGRGTGELFF. The CDR3 nucleotides are TGTGCCAGCAGTTCACCGGGAGGGAGGGGAACCGGGGAGCTGTTTTTT.

This clonotype appeared a single time. V usage is TRBV7-2 and J usage is TRBJ1-6, with D tentatively TRBD1 (5 bases). V lost 4 bases and J 6 bases, leaving 10 bases between the germline ends. The CDR3 totals 14 residues. Germline loops: CDR1 SGHTA, CDR2 FQGNSA. The CDR3 reads CASSSATANSPLHF. The CDR3 nucleotides read TGTGCCAGCAGCTCCGCGACAGCTAATTCACCCCTCCACTTT.

This clonotype showed up many times. CDR3: CASSVREGETQYF. CDR3 in DNA: TGTGCCAGCAGTGTGAGGGAGGGCGAGACCCAGTACTTC. This chain uses TRBV2 with TRBJ2-5, with TRBD2 matching over 7 bases. The V gene end was trimmed by 4 bases and the J gene end by 5 bases; junction bases not matched to a gene: 4. This CDR3 is built from 13 residues. Germline V gene sequence: CDR1 SNHLY, CDR2 FYNNEI.

This clonotype was counted many times. This chain uses TRBV11-1 with TRBJ2-4; D gene unclear. The CDR3 covers 15 residues. Trimming left V 3 bases short and J 1 base short, with 10 bases between. Germline CDR1 reads SGHAT; CDR2 reads FQDESV (reference sequence). The CDR3 here is CASSLYDEAKNIQYF. The DNA of the CDR3 is TGTGCCAGCAGCTTGTACGATGAGGCCAAAAACATTCAGTACTTC.

This chain uses TRBV7-2 with TRBJ1-4; 7 nucleotides agree with TRBD1. Germline lookup yields CDR1 SGHTA and CDR2 FQGNSA. The CDR3 spans 14 residues. V gave up 4 bases and J gave up 8 bases; unmatched junction bases: 7. CDR3 residues: CASSSRTGPEKLFF. For the CDR3, the DNA is TGTGCCAGCAGCTCCAGGACAGGCCCCGAAAAACTGTTTTTT. Variable domain in full (rest from reference TRBV7-2 and TRBJ1-4): GAGVSQSPSNKVTEKGKDVELRCDPISGHTALYWYRQSLGQGLEFLIYFQGNSAPDKSGLPSDRFSAERTGGSVSTLTIQRTQQEDSAVYLCASSSRTGPEKLFFGSGTQLSVL.

This clonotype has at least ten counts. This chain uses TRBV7-9 with TRBJ2-1; TRBD1 aligns across 8 bases. Germline lookup yields CDR1 SEHNR and CDR2 FQNEAQ (reference sequence). J was trimmed by 5 bases and V by 6 bases; bases with no gene match: 9. This CDR3 region has 15 residues. CDR3 amino acids: CASSFRTGGHNEQFF. The CDR3 coding sequence is TGTGCCAGCAGTTTTAGAACAGGGGGGCACAATGAGCAGTTCTTC.

In this sample, this clonotype turned up many times. This chain links TRBV5-1 with TRBJ2-2, with 7 nucleotides matching TRBD2. Germline V gives CDR1 SGHRS, CDR2 YFSETQ. V shed 2 bases and J 0 bases; nucleotides not matched to a gene: 10. The CDR3 runs to 18 residues. CDR3 bases: TGCGCCAGCAGCTTTCCTCGGGGGGACCTCGCGAACACCGGGGAGCTGTTTTTT. It encodes CASSFPRGDLANTGELFF.

About this clonotype itself: A much larger clone differs from this one at a single base, so this may be a read error. The CDR3 region has the DNA TGTGCCAGCAGCTGGACCGGGACAGGGTGTATTGGAGAGACCCAGTACTTC. This sequence encodes CASSWTGTGCIGETQYF. The chain combines TRBV7-6 with TRBJ2-5; 9 nucleotides match TRBD1. CDR1 SGHVS and CDR2 FNYEAQ come from the germline V gene. J was trimmed by 4 bases and V by 4 bases; bases with no gene match: 13. This CDR3 spans 17 amino acids. Combining the CDR3 with reference TRBV7-6 and TRBJ2-5 gives the whole variable domain GAGVSQSPRYKVTKRGQDVALRCDPISGHVSLYWYRQALGQGPEFLTYFNYEAQQDKSGLPNDRFSAERPEGSISTLTIQRTEQRDSAMYRCASSWTGTGCIGETQYFGPGTRLLVL.

This clonotype was seen repeatedly, ten times or more. V and J are TRBV20-1 and TRBJ1-2; possibly TRBD1 for D (5 bases). The CDR3 is made up of 12 amino acids. Germline assignment: CDR1 DFQATT and CDR2 SNEGSKA (reference sequence). The CDR3 DNA follows: TGCAGAATAAGAGGGGAGGGCTATGGCTACACCTTC. Translating it yields CRIRGEGYGYTF.

This clonotype was seen many times. V usage is TRBV12-3 or TRBV12-4 and J usage is TRBJ2-7; 13 bases are a match to TRBD2. The CDR3 totals 13 residues. V lost 6 bases and J lost 5; bases outside the gene matches: 1. CDR3 protein: CASRGLAGNEQYF. CDR3 coding DNA: TGTGCCAGCAGGGGACTAGCGGGAAACGAGCAGTACTTC.

In its sample, this clonotype was seen many times. CDR3 nucleotides: TGCGCCAGCAGCCCCTCCGGGGACTATATGGGCACAGATACGCAGTATTTT. This sequence encodes CASSPSGDYMGTDTQYF. V gene TRBV5-1 combines with J gene TRBJ2-3; TRBD2 matches 7 bases. CDR3 length: 17 residues. Germline-derived CDR1 and CDR2 are SGHRS and YFSETQ. With V trimmed by 4 bases and J by 1 base, 12 bases remained unmatched.

This clonotype was found a few times. V and J are TRBV12-3 or TRBV12-4 and TRBJ1-5; D is ambiguous. Between the trimmed V and J ends, which lost 5 bases and 9 bases, there was a span of 11 bases. The CDR3 loop spans 12 amino acids. The CDR3 DNA reads TGTGCCAGCAGTCCAGGACGTGCGCCCCAGCATTTT. Its protein product is CASSPGRAPQHF.

This clonotype was seen ten or more times. The chain has TRBV4-1 and TRBJ2-7; tentatively, D is TRBD1 (6 bases). CDR3 length equals 15 residues. Germline assignment: CDR1 MGHRA and CDR2 YSYEKL. Trimming left V 0 bases short and J 2 bases short, with 11 bases between. Written as DNA, the CDR3 is TGCGCCAGCAGCCAAGAGGGGGCAGGGACCTACGAGCAGTACTTC. Protein product: CASSQEGAGTYEQYF.

In its sample, this clonotype was seen many times. The CDR3 spells CSVGGGTGGTSGANVLTF. The CDR3 DNA is TGCAGCGTTGGGGGGGGGACAGGGGGTACCTCTGGGGCCAACGTCCTGACTTTC. The gene calls are TRBV29-1 and TRBJ2-6; 11 bases agree with TRBD1. Germline V gives CDR1 SQVTM, CDR2 ANQGSEA. The CDR3 has 18 residues. V lost 4 bases to trimming and J lost 0 bases; unmatched junction nucleotides: 8.

This clonotype was detected many times. The chain carries TRBV7-9 and TRBJ2-1; D may be TRBD1 or TRBD2 (5 bases each). Germline V gene lookup returns CDR1 SEHNR and CDR2 FQNEAQ (reference sequence). V gave up 6 bases and J gave up 0 bases, with 12 bases separating them. The CDR3 sequence is 15 residues long. The CDR3 bases are TGTGCCAGCAGTTCACCAGGGAGCTCCTACAATGAGCAGTTCTTC. Its translation: CASSSPGSSYNEQFF.

This clonotype was seen at least ten times. The chain employs TRBV12-3 or TRBV12-4 and TRBJ1-1; maybe TRBD1 (5 bases). Trimming stripped 6 bases from V and 8 bases from J, with 16 bases between. The CDR3 runs to 13 residues. The CDR3 here is CASSQTDISEAFF. The CDR3, as DNA: TGTGCCAGCAGCCAAACGGACATAAGCGAAGCTTTCTTT.

This clonotype was detected ten times or more. This chain connects TRBV12-3 or TRBV12-4 to TRBJ2-7; TRBD1 matches 9 bases. The CDR3 has 14 amino acids. Trimming at V came to 3 bases and at J to 2 bases, leaving 2 bases not matched to a gene. The CDR3 nucleotides are TGTGCCAGCAGTTTCGGACAGGGGACCTACGAGCAGTACTTC. This codes for CASSFGQGTYEQYF.

This clonotype was seen a few times. J is TRBJ2-4 and V is TRBV5-1; TRBD1 or TRBD2 may be the D gene (6 bases each). The V gene lost 0 bases and the J gene lost 3 bases, with 10 bases spanning the gap. The CDR3 loop spans 15 amino acids. CDR1 is SGHRS and CDR2 is YFSETQ in the germline V gene. This CDR3 reads CASSLVEGGKNIQYF. For the CDR3, the DNA is TGCGCCAGCAGCTTGGTTGAGGGGGGCAAAAACATTCAGTACTTC.

This clonotype was found many times. The chain carries TRBV10-2 and TRBJ1-4; possible D gene TRBD1, 6 bases. Trimming left V 3 bases short and J 7 bases short, with 9 bases between. This CDR3 is built from 13 residues. Looked up from germline, CDR1 is WSHSY and CDR2 is SAAADI. CDR3 sequence reads: CASSEGGGEKLFF. In DNA, the CDR3 is TGCGCCAGCAGTGAAGGGGGAGGTGAAAAACTGTTTTTT.